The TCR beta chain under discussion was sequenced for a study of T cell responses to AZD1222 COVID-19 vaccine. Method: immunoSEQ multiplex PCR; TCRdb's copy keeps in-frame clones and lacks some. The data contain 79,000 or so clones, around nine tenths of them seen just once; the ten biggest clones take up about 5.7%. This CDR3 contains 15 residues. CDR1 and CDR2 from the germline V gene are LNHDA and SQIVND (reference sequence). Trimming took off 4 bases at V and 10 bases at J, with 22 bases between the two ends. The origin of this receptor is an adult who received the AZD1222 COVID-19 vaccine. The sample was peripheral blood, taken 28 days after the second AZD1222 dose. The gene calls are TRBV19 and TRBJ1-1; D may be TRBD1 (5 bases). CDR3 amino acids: CASSSSGTARAPAFF. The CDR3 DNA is TGTGCCAGTAGTAGTTCCGGGACCGCAAGGGCACCAGCTTTCTTT.